This TCR beta chain comes out of a study of blood T cells in healthy people across ages. Together with a sample-barcoded 5' primer, a J-beta primer mix was included in a second PCR lasting about 7 to 12 cycles. A tag from a template-switch adaptor with 12 random nucleotides marked each cDNA molecule. TCRdb processed the 5' RACE reads anew with MiXCR; each CDR3 protein has one entry. In the table there are some 1.8 million distinct CDR3 sequences, around 42% of which are singletons. Study-wide results and caveats: The percentage of naive T cells correlated strongly with TCR beta diversity. Older age coincided with a roughly linear decline in TCR beta diversity per million T cells.

Turning to this clonotype: Its antigen is still unknown.

The donors, all healthy, were Caucasians living in Russia, aged roughly 6 to 95. There are 14 residues in the CDR3. Germline-derived CDR1 and CDR2 are SNHLY and FYNNEI. The ends were cut back, 4 bases at V and 5 bases at J, with 15 bases in the middle. The material sequenced was blood. This TCR was sampled from a human donor in good health. The V gene is TRBV2, the J gene TRBJ2-7; tentatively, D is TRBD1 or TRBD2 (5 bases each). The CDR3 sequence: CASSALGEVNEQYF. The CDR3, as DNA: TGTGCCAGCAGTGCACTGGGGGAAGTGAACGAGCAGTACTTC.